This T cell receptor beta chain was profiled in a study of metastatic and nonmetastatic thyroid tumors. About the study: Thyroid patients, malignant and benign, had repertoires compared across blood and tumor or nodule tissue.

The study's findings and limits: Significantly greater TCR beta diversity was reportedly found in malignant thyroid tumors than in benign nodules (in blood and tumor).

Comments on this clone: Its antigen is as yet unknown. This sequence may be a read error, since a much larger clone differs from it by one base.

The CDR3 is 13 residues long. Germline-derived CDR1 and CDR2 are SGHNT and YENEEA. Each patient came to thyroid surgery without any prior treatment (of any kind). Study processing details: CDR3 differences across clinicopathological groups were used to build a distant-metastasis classifier for papillary thyroid cancer. TCRdb reprocessed the PCR reads via MiXCR. These V and J calls rely on TCRdb rather than the paper's analysis. The table includes roughly 70,000 clones, roughly 18% detected once. The sample was blood. The source is a female donor with papillary thyroid cancer or a benign thyroid nodule (not recorded which). Some clones in this sample may be carry-over from other donors' samples. This chain links TRBV11-3 with TRBJ2-5; D uncertain. As DNA, the CDR3 is TGTGCCGGCAGCTTAGCCGGTGAATGGACCCAGTACTTC. The encoded protein is CAGSLAGEWTQYF.